Presented here are 23 T cell receptor beta chains from one specimen sequenced in a study of T cell responses to AZD1222 COVID-19 vaccine (dated by TCRdb to 2020 to 2022). The library was produced with the immunoSEQ multiplex PCR assay. The table was pulled from immuneACCESS by TCRdb, which kept in-frame rearrangements only. Such tables lose some clones; where checked, under half of the loss comes from unresolved V genes, and the rest has no known cause. The sample table holds approximately 67,000 clones, of which around 80% were seen once. About 20% of the sample comes from the top ten. This specimen's time point label, interpreted: baseline before first vaccination. This specimen consisted of peripheral blood, obtained on day 0 of AZD1222 vaccination. The receptors were gathered from an adult in good health.

This sequence joins TRBV29-1 and TRBJ1-1; TRBD1 agrees at 9 bases. Germline CDR1 and CDR2: SQVTM and ANQGSEA. Unmatched junction bases numbered 9, after V lost 7 bases and J lost 6 bases. This CDR3 has 13 residues. The CDR3 nucleotides are TGCAGCGGGGGGGACAGGGTATACGCTGAAGCTTTCTTT. Its translation is CSGGDRVYAEAFF. Full variable domain (remainder filled in from reference TRBV29-1 and TRBJ1-1): SAVISQKPSRDICQRGTSLTIQCQVDSQVTMMFWYRQQPGQSLTLIATANQGSEATYESGFVIDKFPISRPNLTFSTLTVSNMSPEDSSIYLCSGGDRVYAEAFFGQGTRLTVV.

The chain joins TRBV5-1 to TRBJ1-1; perhaps TRBD1 as D (5 bases). From germline, CDR1 is SGHRS and CDR2 YFSETQ. V dropped 3 bases and J dropped 4 bases, with 16 bases sitting between them. The CDR3 is 15 amino acids. The CDR3: CASSWIDGGSTEAFF. DNA of the CDR3: TGCGCCAGCAGCTGGATCGACGGGGGTTCCACTGAAGCTTTCTTT.

Details on this clone: The junction and the germline gene differ at one end; a read error may be behind it. This chain connects TRBV7-7 to TRBJ2-5, with 8 bases matching TRBD1. The germline V gene encodes CDR1 SSHAT and CDR2 FNYEAQ (reference sequence). The CDR3 extends over 14 amino acids. CDR3 DNA sequence: TGTGCTAGCAGCAGGGGGCCTCCTCAAGAGACCCAGTACTTC. Translation gives CASSRGPPQETQYF.

The chain joins TRBV13 to TRBJ2-7; 7 nucleotides align to TRBD2. CDR3 size: 15 residues. Germline CDR1 reads PRHDT; CDR2 reads FYEKMQ (reference sequence). The ends lost 5 bases at V and 0 bases at J; junction bases unmatched: 7. The CDR3, as DNA: TGTGCCAGCAGCCCCGGGACTACCCTCTCCTACGAGCAGTACTTC. It codes for CASSPGTTLSYEQYF. Full variable domain (outside the CDR3, taken from reference TRBV13 and TRBJ2-7): AAGVIQSPRHLIKEKRETATLKCYPIPRHDTVYWYQQGPGQDPQFLISFYEKMQSDKGSIPDRFSAQQFSDYHSELNMSSLELGDSALYFCASSPGTTLSYEQYFGPGTRLTVT.

V is TRBV5-1 and J is TRBJ1-2; 7 nucleotides agree with TRBD1. Germline values: CDR1 SGHRS, CDR2 YFSETQ. The CDR3 sequence is 13 residues long. With 4 bases clipped from V and 7 bases from J, the junction kept 7 bases outside the gene matches. The CDR3 DNA is TGCGCCAGCAGCCTGGGACAGAGAGGTGGCTACACCTTC. Its translation: CASSLGQRGGYTF.

The V call is TRBV7-2, the J call TRBJ1-6, with TRBD1 as a possible D gene (6 bases). This CDR3 is built from 14 residues. The germline V and J ends were trimmed by 3 bases and 10 bases, with 13 bases remaining between them. Germline values: CDR1 SGHTA, CDR2 FQGNSA. CDR3 in amino acids: CASSLDSRGSPLHF. CDR3 coding DNA: TGTGCCAGCAGCTTGGACTCTAGGGGGTCACCCCTCCACTTT.

The rearrangement joins TRBV28 to TRBJ1-2, with D tentatively TRBD1 (6 bases). With 0 bases removed from V and 9 bases from J, the gap between germline ends came to 20 bases. Germline V CDR1 and CDR2: MDHEN, SYDVKM. The CDR3 is 16 residues long. CDR3 DNA sequence: TGTGCCAGCAGTTTATGGGACCCCTTTAAGGGGGGAAGCTACACCTTC. This sequence encodes CASSLWDPFKGGSYTF.

This clone has just a few counts. The chain links TRBV3-1 (or the pseudogene TRBV3-2) to TRBJ1-1; TRBD1 might be the D (6 bases). The germline V gene encodes CDR1 LGHDT and CDR2 YNNKEL (reference sequence). Trimming stripped 4 bases from V and 7 bases from J, with 13 bases between. This CDR3 contains 13 residues. CDR3 protein: CASSPSTGYEAFF. DNA for the CDR3: TGTGCCAGCAGCCCCTCGACAGGTTATGAAGCTTTCTTT.

This chain uses TRBV6-6 with TRBJ2-1; D is undetermined. CDR1 and CDR2 from the germline V gene are MNHNY and SVGAGI (reference sequence). CDR3 length: 12 residues. The V gene lost 8 bases and the J gene lost 3 bases, with 8 bases spanning the gap. The CDR3 DNA follows: TGTGCCAGCTGGGCAGACTACAATGAGCAGTTCTTC. It codes for CASWADYNEQFF.

DNA for the CDR3: TGTGCCAGCAGCCCCCTCGGGTACCTTGGGGGAAACACCATATATTTT. Translation: CASSPLGYLGGNTIYF. The V call is TRBV7-6, the J call TRBJ1-3; D is unclear. V lost 5 bases and J 4 bases, leaving 18 bases between the germline ends. Per the germline V gene, CDR1 is SGHVS and CDR2 is FNYEAQ. The CDR3 is 16 amino acids.

The chain employs TRBV28 and TRBJ2-1; D may match TRBD1 or TRBD2 (5 bases each). The V end lost 6 bases, the J end lost 10 bases, and 19 bases lay between the germline ends. The germline gives CDR1 MDHEN, CDR2 SYDVKM. The length of the CDR3 is 14 residues. The CDR3 sequence: CASSQPPGDEEQFF. In DNA, the CDR3 is TGTGCCAGCAGCCAACCCCCCGGGGACGAAGAGCAGTTCTTC. Full variable domain (outside the CDR3, taken from reference TRBV28 and TRBJ2-1): DVKVTQSSRYLVKRTGEKVFLECVQDMDHENMFWYRQDPGLGLRLIYFSYDVKMKEKGDIPEGYSVSREKKERFSLILESASTNQTSMYLCASSQPPGDEEQFFGPGTRLTVL.

The rearrangement joins TRBV7-8 to TRBJ2-2; a possible D gene is TRBD1 (6 bases). This CDR3 has 17 amino acids. Germline assignment: CDR1 SGHVS and CDR2 FQNEAQ. Deletions cut 3 bases from V and 0 bases from J, with 14 bases between. The CDR3 is CASSFSVGQSNTGELFF. The CDR3 nucleotides read TGTGCCAGCAGCTTTAGTGTTGGACAGTCGAACACCGGGGAGCTGTTTTTT.

This clone occurred a few times. The chain has TRBV11-2 and TRBJ1-6, with TRBD1 matching 9 bases. CDR1 is SGHAT, CDR2 FQNNGV, per germline. The CDR3 runs to 15 residues. Trimming at V came to 5 bases and at J to 4 bases, leaving 3 bases not matched to a gene. CDR3 residues: CASSPTGGYNSPLHF. CDR3 nucleotide sequence: TGTGCCAGCAGCCCGACAGGGGGATATAATTCACCCCTCCACTTT. Full variable domain (outside the CDR3, taken from reference TRBV11-2 and TRBJ1-6): EAGVAQSPRYKIIEKRQSVAFWCNPISGHATLYWYQQILGQGPKLLIQFQNNGVVDDSQLPKDRFSAERLKGVDSTLKIQPAKLEDSAVYLCASSPTGGYNSPLHFGNGTRLTVT.

The chain has TRBV27 and TRBJ1-1; D remains ambiguous. Between the trimmed V and J ends, which lost 6 bases and 8 bases, there was a span of 34 bases. The germline gives CDR1 MNHEY, CDR2 SMNVEV (reference sequence). This CDR3 contains 19 residues. CDR3 sequence reads: CASSTLTRTSSPATDEAFF. The CDR3 DNA follows: TGTGCCAGCAGCACCTTGACGCGGACCTCTTCCCCGGCTACAGACGAAGCTTTCTTT.

DNA for the CDR3: TGTGCCAGCAGCTTTCTGGGGCTCTACAATGAGCAGTTCTTC. Translating gives CASSFLGLYNEQFF. The rearrangement joins TRBV11-2 to TRBJ2-1; TRBD1 might be the D (5 bases). The V end lost 3 bases, the J end lost 3 bases, and 9 bases lay between the germline ends. This CDR3 has 14 amino acids. Germline V lookup: CDR1 SGHAT, CDR2 FQNNGV.

V gene TRBV5-4 combines with J gene TRBJ1-3, with TRBD1 as a possible D gene (5 bases). The CDR3 is 16 residues long. V lost 0 bases and J lost 2, with 12 bases in between. CDR1 and CDR2 from the germline V gene are SGHNT and YYREEE (reference sequence). The CDR3 reads CASSLAVAGPGNTIYF. The CDR3 DNA reads as TGTGCCAGCAGCTTGGCCGTGGCAGGGCCTGGAAACACCATATATTTT. The variable domain in full, completed from reference TRBV5-4 and TRBJ1-3, reads ETGVTQSPTHLIKTRGQQVTLRCSSQSGHNTVSWYQQALGQGPQFIFQYYREEENGRGNFPPRFSGLQFPNYSSELNVNALELDDSALYLCASSLAVAGPGNTIYFGEGSWLTVV.

This clone came up once. The J gene is TRBJ1-1, the V gene TRBV19, with D unresolved. The CDR3 totals 12 residues. V lost 8 bases and J 8 bases, leaving 15 bases between the germline ends. CDR1 is LNHDA and CDR2 is SQIVND in the germline V gene (reference sequence). CDR3 amino acids: CASGLEQPEAFF. The CDR3 DNA is TGTGCCAGTGGGCTGGAGCAGCCCGAAGCTTTCTTT.

This chain uses TRBV18 with TRBJ1-2; no firm D call. CDR1 and CDR2 from the germline V gene are KGHSH and LQKENI. V was cut by 2 bases and J by 0 bases, with 4 bases left in between. The CDR3 length is 13 residues. CDR3 DNA: TGTGCCAGCTCACCAATAGCTAACTATGGCTACACCTTC. Translation: CASSPIANYGYTF.

This chain joins TRBV9 and TRBJ2-1; D not resolved. Trimming took 1 base from V and 4 from J, leaving 6 bases between them. The germline V gene encodes CDR1 SGDLS and CDR2 YYNGEE. This CDR3 is 13 amino acids long. CDR3 in DNA: TGTGCCAGCAGCGTATGGGATTACAATGAGCAGTTCTTC. Translation gives CASSVWDYNEQFF.

The chain employs TRBV24-1 and TRBJ2-2, with 7 nucleotides matching TRBD1. Germline CDR1 and CDR2: KGHDR and SFDVKD. V dropped 5 bases and J dropped 6; count of bases not matched to a gene: 8. The CDR3 is 15 amino acids. CDR3 protein: CATSVEGASAGELFF. CDR3 nucleotide sequence: TGTGCCACCAGTGTTGAGGGGGCAAGTGCCGGGGAGCTGTTTTTT.

The chain uses TRBV7-9 and TRBJ1-5, with D hard to call. V shed 3 bases and J shed 6 bases, with 9 bases lying between them. Germline V gene lookup returns CDR1 SEHNR and CDR2 FQNEAQ (reference sequence). The CDR3 is 13 amino acids. Written as DNA, the CDR3 is TGTGCCAGCAGCTTTCCCCCCCCTCAGCCCCAGCATTTT. It is translated as CASSFPPPQPQHF. Filled out from reference TRBV7-9 and TRBJ1-5, the complete variable domain reads DTGVSQNPRHKITKRGQNVTFRCDPISEHNRLYWYRQTLGQGPEFLTYFQNEAQLEKSRLLSDRFSAERPKGSFSTLEIQRTEQGDSAMYLCASSFPPPQPQHFGDGTRLSIL.

This clone was counted a single time. This chain links TRBV27 with TRBJ2-5; possibly TRBD2 for D (7 bases). CDR3 length: 14 residues. V lost 3 bases and J lost 4, with 12 bases in between. CDR1 and CDR2 (germline): MNHEY, SMNVEV (reference sequence). The CDR3 loop reads CASSFGGGRETQYF. CDR3 nucleotides: TGTGCCAGCAGTTTTGGGGGGGGGCGAGAGACCCAGTACTTC.

This clone was seen once. The chain has TRBV19 and TRBJ1-2; D not certain. Trimming stripped 1 base from V and 2 bases from J, with 5 bases between. CDR1 is LNHDA and CDR2 is SQIVND in the germline V gene (reference sequence). The CDR3 loop spans 13 amino acids. The CDR3 loop is CASSIGTNYGYTF. In nucleotides, the CDR3 is TGTGCCAGTAGTATAGGGACCAACTATGGCTACACCTTC.